This T cell receptor (beta chain) was captured by sequencing in a study of spatial heterogeneity in lung cancer. Study background: The study observed each unique TCR and UMI combination more than ten times on average in raw reads. Study observations and caveats: Counts of expanded alpha and beta TCRs within tumors tracked the tumor nonsynonymous mutation count.

TCRdb ran MiXCR on the 5' RACE reads and lists one entry per CDR3 protein. The table has thousands of distinct CDR3 sequences, roughly 30% seen once. Time point reported: sample taken at primary tumor resection. CDR3 length: 14 amino acids. Germline values: CDR1 DFQATT, CDR2 SNEGSKA (reference sequence). J lost 3 bases, V lost 5 bases, and 4 bases had no gene match. This clonotype is labeled as medium-sized. The antigen is unknown. This clonotype originated in a male donor with early-stage non-small cell lung cancer. The chain employs TRBV20-1 and TRBJ2-3; 11 bases line up with TRBD1. The sample here was lung tumor tissue, taken at surgery. The CDR3 protein is CSADRDRGTDTQYF. The CDR3 nucleotides read TGCAGTGCTGACCGGGACAGGGGGACAGATACGCAGTATTTT.